This T cell receptor (beta chain) appears in the sequencing data of a study of blood T cell repertoires in COVID-19. In the study overall: From T cells, B-cell-depleted T cells, or PBMCs came the material, which was cDNA or gDNA.

This clone was detected only a few times. In the source study's methods: Amplification from reference gene primers served as the basis for estimated nucleated cell counts. Using immunoSEQ multiplex PCR, the repertoire was profiled, and TCRdb retains in-frame clones only, with some absent. V and J calls plus clone size are reproduced from that table; the DNA served to infer D and trimming. The table lists roughly 250,000 clones, around four fifths of them singletons, with approximately 4% in the top ten. CDR3 length: 16 residues. J was trimmed by 1 base and V by 2 bases; bases with no gene match: 6. CDR1 is SGDLS and CDR2 is YYNGEE in the germline V gene.

Sequenced material: peripheral blood. The V call is TRBV9, the J call TRBJ2-5, with 9 positions matching TRBD2. The clonotype comes from a woman in her 40s with active or convalescent COVID-19. This CDR3 is CASSVRAGGLQETQYF. Written as DNA, the CDR3 is TGTGCCAGCAGCGTGAGAGCGGGGGGCCTCCAAGAGACCCAGTACTTC.